This T cell receptor (beta chain) came from a study of OX40 agonist ivuxolimab in advanced cancers. About the full investigation: Ivuxolimab, which targeted the costimulatory receptor OX40 (CD134), was an agonistic, fully human IgG2 monoclonal antibody. Intravenous ivuxolimab was administered to patients every 2 weeks at six dose levels: 0.01, 0.1, 0.3, 1.5, 3 and 10 mg/kg. Of the approximately 53 patients in dose escalation, some 20 had hepatocellular carcinoma, roughly 15 had melanoma, 9 had renal cell carcinoma and 9 had head and neck cancer. A male proportion of nearly 85% and a mean age of around 60 years, ranging from about 20 to 79, were recorded for the dose-escalation cohort. Patients were allowed to have had prior anti-PD-1, anti-PD-L1 or anti-CTLA-4 therapy, and 40% of the dose-escalation patients had previously received checkpoint inhibitors. Partial responses occurred in three dose-escalation patients, of whom one had hepatocellular carcinoma and two had cutaneous melanoma. The point of sequencing TCRbeta in the periphery was to test whether ivuxolimab changed TCR sequence diversity and drove clonal T-cell expansion. The paper covers the monotherapy dose-escalation part of the phase I ivuxolimab trial, which included N ≈ 57 patients. Overall study outcomes, separate from this receptor: On average, CD8+ T cells showed more expanded clones than CD4+ T cells after ivuxolimab. At doses of 0.1 to 3.0 mg/kg, clonal expansion of both CD4+ and CD8+ blood T cells was observed from baseline to week 6. The antigen specificity of the peripheral T cells that underwent clonal expansion was not determined. Low levels of normalized T-cell clonal expansion were also seen in some patients who did not respond. In the 0.1-3.0 mg/kg groups, partial responders had among the lowest normalized peripheral clonal expansion, particularly in CD8+ T cells.

As regards this clone: The clone's antigen remains unknown. No base quality information exists; no much larger clone differs at one position.

Taken from the germline V gene (reference sequence), the CDR1 and CDR2 loops are WNHNN and SYGVQD. Deletion took 2 bases off V and 5 bases off J, with a span of 9 bases between the germline ends. Including cysteine and phenylalanine, the CDR3 has 13 amino acids. The only DNA kept is the CDR3, 39 bases in frame from the first base. The trial excluded patients who had a history of autoimmune disease or were on systemic immunosuppression. Peripheral blood for TCR sequencing was collected from all dose cohorts at baseline, on cycle 4 day 1, and on cycle 7 day 1. Samples came from an open-label, multicenter, first-in-human phase I dose-escalation trial of ivuxolimab. Adults with locally advanced or metastatic melanoma, renal cell, hepatocellular, or head and neck squamous cell carcinoma were enrolled in the trial. Before TCR sequencing, CD4+ T cells and CD8+ T cells from peripheral blood were sorted into separate populations.

To sequence the TCRbeta CDR3 region, genomic DNA was isolated from the sorted cells. TCRbeta CDR3 regions were sequenced using the immunoSEQ Assay. TCRdb took over this immuneACCESS table, retaining in-frame rearrangements with V and J assigned. Such tables are incomplete; in checked studies, under half of the missing clones stem from an unresolved V gene, and the remainder is unexplained. This sample lists over 70,000 clones; 87% were detected once. About 1.5% of the sample is in the top ten clones. The chain is assembled from TRBV10-1 and TRBJ2-5; TRBD2 is a possible D gene, resting on 6 matching bases. This clonotype was obtained from an adult with an advanced solid tumor such as melanoma, head and neck, liver or kidney cancer. The sequences come from CD4+ or CD8+ T cells sorted from blood, collected in a trial of the OX40 agonist ivuxolimab. The encoded CDR3 is CASSEAGRETQYF. The sequenced DNA: TGCGCCAGCAGTGAGGCAGGGAGGGAGACCCAGTACTTC.